Included here is one TCR beta chain sequence, with context. This specimen belongs to a study of blood T cell repertoires in COVID-19. Study background: There were acute and convalescent COVID-19 samples, and they came from the United States, Italy and Spain. In each case, the material was cDNA or gDNA derived from T cells, B-cell-depleted T cells, or PBMCs.

Authors' methods: For nucleated cells, counts were estimated from reference gene primer amplification. Sequenced by immunoSEQ multiplex PCR; TCRdb stores in-frame clones only, minus some. That table is the source of V, J and clone size, and D and trimming were worked out from the DNA. The data hold roughly 190,000 clones, with about 85% observed a single time. CDR3 size: 12 residues. Trimming pared 6 bases from V and 1 base from J, leaving 6 bases between. Per germline, CDR1 MNHEY and CDR2 SMNVEV (reference sequence). This TCR came from a human donor in a cohort sampled during active COVID-19. The sample taken for sequencing was peripheral blood. The chain joins TRBV27 to TRBJ1-1, with no clear D. The CDR3 region is CASRHQNTEAFF. The CDR3 region has the DNA TGTGCCAGCAGACACCAGAACACTGAAGCTTTCTTT.